What follows are 17 T cell receptor beta chains derived from one specimen sequenced in a study of blood T cell repertoires in COVID-19 (dated by TCRdb to the early 2020s). Library preparation was by the immunoSEQ multiplex PCR assay. TCRdb took over this immuneACCESS table, retaining in-frame rearrangements with V and J assigned. Such tables are incomplete; in checked studies, under half of the missing clones stem from an unresolved V gene, and the remainder is unexplained. Counted in this sample were 150,000 to 200,000 clones; 75% to 90% of them appeared once. The ten largest clones capture about 7% of the sample. Specimen: peripheral blood. The receptors derive from a man aged 55-75 years with acute or convalescent COVID-19.

This chain joins TRBV19 and TRBJ1-4, with D perhaps TRBD1 (6 bases). Germline V gene lookup returns CDR1 LNHDA and CDR2 SQIVND (reference sequence). The CDR3 contains 14 residues. Trimming pared 7 bases from V and 0 bases from J, leaving 9 bases between. The CDR3 bases are TGTGCCAGTAAGGGGGTTCCAACTAATGAAAAACTGTTTTTT. Its translation: CASKGVPTNEKLFF.

This chain links TRBV7-9 with TRBJ2-7; TRBD2 aligns across 11 bases. The germline V gene encodes CDR1 SEHNR and CDR2 FQNEAQ (reference sequence). V shed 5 bases, J shed 2 bases, and the junction held 5 bases outside the gene matches. The length of the CDR3 is 15 residues. CDR3 in amino acids: CASSPIAGGAYEQYF. The CDR3 DNA follows: TGTGCCAGCAGCCCAATAGCGGGAGGGGCCTACGAGCAGTACTTC.

This clone was detected only a few times. This chain uses TRBV6-2 or TRBV6-3 with TRBJ1-1, with 9 bases lining up with TRBD1. Germline lookup yields CDR1 MNHEY and CDR2 SVGEGT. The CDR3 extends over 15 amino acids. The V and J ends lost 6 bases and 7 bases, in that order; junction bases with no gene match: 12. This chain's CDR3 is CASSPPGTGYGEAFF. In nucleotides, the CDR3 is TGTGCCAGCAGCCCTCCGGGGACAGGGTATGGTGAAGCTTTCTTT.

The gene calls are TRBV6-1 and TRBJ1-5; possibly TRBD1 for D (6 bases). The length of the CDR3 is 15 residues. The germline V gene has CDR1 MNHNS and CDR2 SASEGT. V lost 2 bases, J lost 2 bases, and 10 bases lay in between. Written as DNA, the CDR3 is TGTGCCAGCAGTGAATCAGCAGGGGGCAATCAGCCCCAGCATTTT. It encodes CASSESAGGNQPQHF.

The chain links TRBV10-3 to TRBJ2-3; 7 nucleotides match TRBD1. This CDR3 has 16 amino acids. After removal of 5 bases from V and 1 base from J, the junction contained 9 bases not matched to a gene. In germline, CDR1 is ENHRY, CDR2 SYGVKD. The CDR3: CAISLQGKGGTDTQYF. CDR3 sequence (DNA): TGTGCCATCAGTTTACAGGGGAAGGGGGGCACAGATACGCAGTATTTT.

The chain uses TRBV10-2 and TRBJ2-1; 11 bases are a match to TRBD1. J was trimmed by 2 bases and V by 0 bases; bases with no gene match: 0. CDR1 is WSHSY and CDR2 is SAAADI in the germline V gene. The CDR3 runs 16 residues. The CDR3 DNA sequence: TGCGCCAGCAGTGAGTCGGGACAGGGGGCCTACAATGAGCAGTTCTTC. Its protein product is CASSESGQGAYNEQFF.

The V call is TRBV10-3, the J call TRBJ2-7; 7 bases are shared with TRBD1. The CDR3 spans 15 residues. V shed 6 bases and J 2 bases; nucleotides not matched to a gene: 10. Per the germline V gene, CDR1 is ENHRY and CDR2 is SYGVKD. Here the CDR3 reads CAISASTGAAYEQYF. CDR3 coding DNA: TGTGCCATCAGCGCATCTACAGGGGCGGCCTACGAGCAGTACTTC.

The chain uses TRBV10-1 and TRBJ2-7; 12 bases are a match to TRBD2. The germline gives CDR1 WNHNN, CDR2 SYGVQD (reference sequence). This CDR3 spans 16 amino acids. Trimming took 1 base from V and 9 from J; bases not matched to a gene: 10. The CDR3 nucleotides read TGCGCCAGCAGTGAGTACAGGACTAGCGGGACGGTCACGCAGTACTTC. Amino acid sequence: CASSEYRTSGTVTQYF.

This sequence joins TRBV19 and TRBJ1-2; tentatively, D is TRBD1 (5 bases). Germline assignment: CDR1 LNHDA and CDR2 SQIVND (reference sequence). The CDR3 totals 17 residues. The V and J ends lost 3 bases and 8 bases respectively, with 25 bases between them. CDR3 amino acids: CASSIGSRGGELVGYTF. DNA for the CDR3: TGTGCCAGTAGTATCGGCTCCCGTGGGGGGGAATTGGTCGGCTACACCTTC.

This chain joins TRBV7-8 and TRBJ1-1; 9 bases are a match to TRBD1. Germline CDR1 SGHVS, CDR2 FQNEAQ. After removal of 5 bases from V and 6 bases from J, the junction contained 13 bases not matched to a gene. CDR3 length: 16 amino acids. CDR3 DNA sequence: TGTGCCAGCAGCCCTCTCGGACAGGGGAGGGGAGCTGAAGCTTTCTTT. Translation gives CASSPLGQGRGAEAFF.

The chain has TRBV7-3 and TRBJ2-1; no clear D gene. Trimming took off 4 bases at V and 6 bases at J, with 10 bases between the two ends. Germline V gene lookup returns CDR1 SGHTA and CDR2 FQGTGA. The CDR3 totals 13 residues. The CDR3 spells CASSSLLSNEQFF. CDR3 sequence (DNA): TGTGCCAGCAGCTCCCTCCTGAGCAATGAGCAGTTCTTC.

This clone was seen a handful of times. The same CDR3 is also encoded by other DNA sequences in this sample. The chain employs TRBV7-9 and TRBJ1-1; 7 bases map to TRBD1. The V and J ends lost 0 bases and 5 bases, in that order; junction bases with no gene match: 3. Per the germline V gene, CDR1 is SEHNR and CDR2 is FQNEAQ (reference sequence). The CDR3 consists of 14 residues. CDR3: CASSLAAGGTEAFF. As DNA, the CDR3 is TGTGCCAGCAGCTTAGCGGCAGGGGGGACTGAAGCTTTCTTT. The full variable domain, with the rest looked up from reference TRBV7-9 and TRBJ1-1, is DTGVSQNPRHKITKRGQNVTFRCDPISEHNRLYWYRQTLGQGPEFLTYFQNEAQLEKSRLLSDRFSAERPKGSFSTLEIQRTEQGDSAMYLCASSLAAGGTEAFFGQGTRLTVV.

The V and J genes are TRBV10-2 and TRBJ1-4, with D tentatively TRBD1 (5 bases). This CDR3 has 13 residues. Trimming took off 0 bases at V and 8 bases at J, with 7 bases between the two ends. Per germline, CDR1 WSHSY and CDR2 SAAADI. The CDR3 DNA sequence: TGCGCCAGCAGTGAGTCGCACAGGGAAAAACTGTTTTTT. Encoded protein: CASSESHREKLFF.

This clone was observed once. J is TRBJ2-3 and V is TRBV11-3; TRBD2 aligns across 16 bases. V shed 5 bases and J 7 bases; nucleotides not matched to a gene: 6. Germline V gene sequence: CDR1 SGHNT, CDR2 YENEEA. The CDR3 length is 16 residues. The CDR3 loop reads CASSLGTSGGAHTQYF. The DNA of the CDR3 is TGTGCCAGCAGCCTCGGGACTAGCGGGGGGGCACATACGCAGTATTTT.

As for this clone: A read error may be the cause here, since a much bigger clone is one base away. V is TRBV9 and J is TRBJ2-5; 9 bases line up with TRBD2. Germline V gives CDR1 SGDLS, CDR2 YYNGEE. This CDR3 is built from 15 residues. Trimming cost V 7 bases and J 5 bases; bases outside gene matches: 12. As DNA, the CDR3 is TGTGCCAGCCGCCCTCAACGGCGGGGGGGGGAGACCCAGTACTTC. It specifies CASRPQRRGGETQYF.

V and J are TRBV14 and TRBJ1-6; 7 bases are a match to TRBD1. Trimming took 1 base from V and 7 from J; bases not matched to a gene: 4. This CDR3 contains 15 residues. CDR1 is SGHDN, CDR2 FVKESK, per germline. CDR3 coding DNA: TGTGCCAGCAGCCAAGCCGGGACAGCAAATTCACCCCTCCACTTT. Its translation: CASSQAGTANSPLHF.

This chain links TRBV6-5 with TRBJ2-7; the D gene is possibly TRBD2 (5 bases). The V and J ends lost 1 base and 7 bases respectively, with 14 bases between them. The germline CDR1 and CDR2 sequences are MNHEY and SVGAGI. There are 14 residues in the CDR3. The CDR3 reads CASSYWSTREEQYF. The CDR3 DNA is TGTGCCAGCAGTTACTGGTCAACCCGGGAAGAGCAGTACTTC.